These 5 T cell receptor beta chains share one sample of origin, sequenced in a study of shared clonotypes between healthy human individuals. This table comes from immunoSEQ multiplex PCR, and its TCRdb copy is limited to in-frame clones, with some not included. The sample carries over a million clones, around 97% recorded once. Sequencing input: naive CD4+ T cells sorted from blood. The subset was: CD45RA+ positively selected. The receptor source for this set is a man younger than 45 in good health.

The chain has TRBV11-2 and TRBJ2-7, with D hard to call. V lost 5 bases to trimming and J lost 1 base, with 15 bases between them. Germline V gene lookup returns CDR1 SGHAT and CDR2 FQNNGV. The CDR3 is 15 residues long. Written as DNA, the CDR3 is TGTGCCAGCAGCCTTGAGGTTGTTCCTTCCTACGAGCAGTACTTC. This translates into CASSLEVVPSYEQYF.

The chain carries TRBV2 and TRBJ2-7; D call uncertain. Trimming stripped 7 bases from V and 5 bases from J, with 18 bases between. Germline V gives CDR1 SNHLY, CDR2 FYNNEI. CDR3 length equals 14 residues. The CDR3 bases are TGTGCCAGCAAAGAAAAAACGGCGGTGAACGAGCAGTACTTC. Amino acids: CASKEKTAVNEQYF.

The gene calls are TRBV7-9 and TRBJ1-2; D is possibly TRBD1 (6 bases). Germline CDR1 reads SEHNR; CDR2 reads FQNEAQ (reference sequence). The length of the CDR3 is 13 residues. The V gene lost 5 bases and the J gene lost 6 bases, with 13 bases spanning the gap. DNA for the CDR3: TGTGCCAGCAGCCCGAGCGGGGGGCATGGCTACACCTTC. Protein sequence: CASSPSGGHGYTF.

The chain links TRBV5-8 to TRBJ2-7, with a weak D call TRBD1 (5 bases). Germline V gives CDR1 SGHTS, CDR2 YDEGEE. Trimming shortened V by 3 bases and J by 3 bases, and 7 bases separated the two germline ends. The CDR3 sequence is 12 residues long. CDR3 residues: CASSSQVYEQYF. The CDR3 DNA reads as TGTGCCAGCAGCTCACAGGTCTACGAGCAGTACTTC.

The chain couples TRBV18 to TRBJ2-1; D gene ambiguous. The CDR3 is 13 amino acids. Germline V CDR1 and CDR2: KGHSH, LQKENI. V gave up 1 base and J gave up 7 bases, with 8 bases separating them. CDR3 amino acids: CASSPQPGNEQFF. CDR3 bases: TGTGCCAGCTCACCACAGCCCGGGAATGAGCAGTTCTTC.